The clone carrying this TCR beta chain was seen just once. This sample is part of a study of blood T cell repertoires in COVID-19. TCRdb keeps only in-frame clones here, not all; method: immunoSEQ multiplex PCR. The sample contains tens of thousands of clones, about 90% of which appear only once. Trimming cost V 6 bases and J 0 bases; bases outside gene matches: 10. The germline gives CDR1 MNHEY, CDR2 SVGEGT. The CDR3 is 18 residues long. The sample was peripheral blood. The origin of this receptor is a man at least 80 years old with acute or convalescent COVID-19. This rearrangement joins TRBV6-2 or TRBV6-3 to TRBJ1-6; 8 nucleotides line up with TRBD1. CDR3 region: CASSRTGQGSSYNSPLHF. The CDR3 DNA sequence: TGTGCCAGCAGCCGTACCGGACAGGGCAGCTCCTATAATTCACCCCTCCACTTT.